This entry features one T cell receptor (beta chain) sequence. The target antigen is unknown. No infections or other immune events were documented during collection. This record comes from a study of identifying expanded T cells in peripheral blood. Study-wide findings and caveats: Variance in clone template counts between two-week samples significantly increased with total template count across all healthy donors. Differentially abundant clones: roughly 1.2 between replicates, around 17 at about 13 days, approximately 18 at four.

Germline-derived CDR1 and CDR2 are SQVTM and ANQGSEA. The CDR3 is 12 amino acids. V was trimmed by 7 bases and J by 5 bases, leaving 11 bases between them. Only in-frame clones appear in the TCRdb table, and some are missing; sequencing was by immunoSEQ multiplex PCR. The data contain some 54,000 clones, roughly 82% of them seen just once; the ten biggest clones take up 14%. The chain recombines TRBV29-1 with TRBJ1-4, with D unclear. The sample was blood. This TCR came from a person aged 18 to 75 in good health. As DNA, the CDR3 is TGCAGCGCCGGGAGTGTCAATGAAAAACTGTTTTTT. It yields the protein CSAGSVNEKLFF.